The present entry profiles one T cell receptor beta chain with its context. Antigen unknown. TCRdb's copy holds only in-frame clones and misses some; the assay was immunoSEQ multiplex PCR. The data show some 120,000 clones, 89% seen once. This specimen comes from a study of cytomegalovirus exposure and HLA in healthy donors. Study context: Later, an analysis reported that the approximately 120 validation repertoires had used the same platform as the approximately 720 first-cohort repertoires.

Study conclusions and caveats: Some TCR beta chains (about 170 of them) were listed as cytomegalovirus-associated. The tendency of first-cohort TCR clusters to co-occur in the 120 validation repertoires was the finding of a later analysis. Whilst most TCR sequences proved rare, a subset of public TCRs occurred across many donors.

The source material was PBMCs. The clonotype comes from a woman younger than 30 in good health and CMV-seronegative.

CDR3 region: CASSPLTSASETQYF. CDR3 nucleotides: TGTGCCAGCAGCCCGTTGACTAGCGCATCTGAGACCCAGTACTTC. This chain uses TRBV7-2 with TRBJ2-5; 8 bases fit TRBD2. Germline V gives CDR1 SGHTA, CDR2 FQGNSA. The CDR3 consists of 15 residues. V gave up 5 bases and J gave up 5 bases; unmatched junction bases: 10.